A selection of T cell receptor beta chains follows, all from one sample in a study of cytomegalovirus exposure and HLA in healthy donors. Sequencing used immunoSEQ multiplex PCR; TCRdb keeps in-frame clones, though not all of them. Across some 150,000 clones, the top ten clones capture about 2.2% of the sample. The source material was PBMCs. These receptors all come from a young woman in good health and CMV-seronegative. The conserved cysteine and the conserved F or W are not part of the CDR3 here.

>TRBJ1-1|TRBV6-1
ASRVRQEVGTEAF
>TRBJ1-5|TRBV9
ASSVEPSGAQPQH
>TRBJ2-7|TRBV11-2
ASSSTGSPYYEQY
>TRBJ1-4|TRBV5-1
ASSLQGTNEKLF
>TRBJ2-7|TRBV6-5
ASRTGHEVGEQY
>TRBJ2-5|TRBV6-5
ASRAGARETQY
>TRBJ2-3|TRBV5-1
ASSSLLGAGDTQY
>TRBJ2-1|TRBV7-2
ASSPSGPGVQF
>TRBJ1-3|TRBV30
AWSLQGGNTIY
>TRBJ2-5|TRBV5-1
ASRLGETQY
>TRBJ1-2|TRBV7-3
ASTTQGALCPPGDGYT
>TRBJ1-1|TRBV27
ASSLYRAVEAF
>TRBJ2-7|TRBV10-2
ATRRGLAGYEQY
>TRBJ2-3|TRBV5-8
ASSSRAGIDTQY
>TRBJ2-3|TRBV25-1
ASSQGPRLAGDDTQY
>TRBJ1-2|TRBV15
ATSSDTLRETPYGYT
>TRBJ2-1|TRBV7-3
ASSLTGGQDNEQF
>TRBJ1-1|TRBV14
ASSWDRGNTEAF
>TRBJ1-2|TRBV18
ASSIRTDRPYGYT
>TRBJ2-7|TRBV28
ASRGTGVHEQY
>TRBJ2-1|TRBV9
ASSAPSTGRDYNEQF
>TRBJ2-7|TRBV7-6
ASSERSGEQY
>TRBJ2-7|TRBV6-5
ATLGTAYEQY
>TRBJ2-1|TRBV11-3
ASSLGGPSYNEQF
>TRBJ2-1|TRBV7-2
ASSPTSGRAGEQF
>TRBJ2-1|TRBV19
ASSIFGEGPNEQF
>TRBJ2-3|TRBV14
ASSQVEGPDTQY
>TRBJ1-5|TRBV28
ASNTGTGVQPQH
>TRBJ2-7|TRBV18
ASSPGLTSGRSYEQY
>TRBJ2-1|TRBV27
ASSLGSGSWNEQF
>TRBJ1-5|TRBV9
ASSQGQEEQPQH
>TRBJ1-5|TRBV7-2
ASSNDWGRGQPQH
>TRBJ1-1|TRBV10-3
AITQLGAGTEAF
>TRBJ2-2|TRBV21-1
ASSNEGLAETNTGELF
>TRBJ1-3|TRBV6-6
ASSYGQKYTIY
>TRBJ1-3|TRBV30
AWSRGSGDNTIY
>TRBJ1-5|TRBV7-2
ASSPGGQAVQPQH
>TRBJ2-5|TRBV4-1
ASSPRDLAGEETQY
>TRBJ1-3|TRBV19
ASSRRVDGNTIY
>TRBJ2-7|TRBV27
ASSLSGTGTYEQY
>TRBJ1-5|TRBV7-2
ASSVSGGLSNQPQH
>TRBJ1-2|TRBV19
ASRQQPGTGDYGYT
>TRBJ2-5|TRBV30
AWRRLAGAAETQY
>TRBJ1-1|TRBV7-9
ASSFITGDTEAF
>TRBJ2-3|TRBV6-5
ASSTSGSTDTQY
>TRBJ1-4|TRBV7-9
ASSRGQGAVATNEKLF
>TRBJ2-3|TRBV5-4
ASRGTSGPYSTDTQY
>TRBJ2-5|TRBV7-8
ASSFTGPTQETQY
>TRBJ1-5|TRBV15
ATSRDAVSGGQPQH
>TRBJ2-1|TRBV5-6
ASSLVTGGSSYNEQF
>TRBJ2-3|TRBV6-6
ASRLGTNWD
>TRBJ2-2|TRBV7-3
ASSPPPGLAGVKNTGELF
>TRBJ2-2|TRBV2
ASATGNTGELF
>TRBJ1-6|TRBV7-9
ASSFPTGYNSPLH
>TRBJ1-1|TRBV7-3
ASSPNFQGRTEAF
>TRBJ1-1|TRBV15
ATSREVAGNVAAF
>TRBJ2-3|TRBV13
ASSLGLAPTSTDTQY
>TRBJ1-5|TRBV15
ATSRASVDQPQH